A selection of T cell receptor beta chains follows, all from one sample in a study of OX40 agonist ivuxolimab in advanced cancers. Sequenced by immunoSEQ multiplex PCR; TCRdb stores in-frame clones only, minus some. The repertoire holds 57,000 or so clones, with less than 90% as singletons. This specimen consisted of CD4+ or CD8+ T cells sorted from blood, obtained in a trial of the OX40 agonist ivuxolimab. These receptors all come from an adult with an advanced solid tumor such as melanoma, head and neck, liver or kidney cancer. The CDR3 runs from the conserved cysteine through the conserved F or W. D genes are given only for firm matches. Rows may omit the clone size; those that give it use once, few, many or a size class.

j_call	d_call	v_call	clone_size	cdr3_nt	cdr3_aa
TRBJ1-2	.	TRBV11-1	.	TGTGCCAGCAGCGGTAGACTGGGGGGGACGTCCGGCTACACCTTC	CASSGRLGGTSGYTF
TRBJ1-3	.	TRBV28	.	TGTGCCAGCAAGGCCGGGAGCATATCTGGAAACACCATATATTTT	CASKAGSISGNTIYF
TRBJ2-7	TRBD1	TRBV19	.	TGTGCCAGTAGTGTCGTGACAGGGCACGAGCAGTACTTC	CASSVVTGHEQYF
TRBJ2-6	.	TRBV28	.	TGTGCCAGCAGTAACTTGACAGCGGGGGCCAACGTCCTGACTTTC	CASSNLTAGANVLTF
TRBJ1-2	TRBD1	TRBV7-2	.	TGTGCCAGCAGCTGGACAGGGGTAGGCTACACCTTC	CASSWTGVGYTF
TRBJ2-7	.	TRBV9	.	TGTGCCAGCAGCGCCCGACTGGGATCCTACGAGCAGTACTTC	CASSARLGSYEQYF
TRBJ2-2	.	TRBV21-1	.	TGTGCCAGCAGTGATCGGGGGCTGGCAGGGCTGTTTTTT	CASSDRGLAGLFF
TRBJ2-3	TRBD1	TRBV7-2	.	TGTGCCAGCACCGCGATGCTAACCGGGACAGGCTATAGCACAGATACGCAGTATTTT	CASTAMLTGTGYSTDTQYF
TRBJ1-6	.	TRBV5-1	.	TGCGCCAGCAGCGAGGGGGGAGGGAATTCACCCCTCCACTTT	CASSEGGGNSPLHF
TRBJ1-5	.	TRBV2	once	TGTGCCAGCAGTGGGGGCCTTCAGCCCCAGCATTTT	CASSGGLQPQHF
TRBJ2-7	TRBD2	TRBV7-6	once	TGTGCCAGCAGCTTAGCCGGGGGGGACGAGCAGTACTTC	CASSLAGGDEQYF
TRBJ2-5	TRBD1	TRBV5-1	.	TGCGCCAGCAGCCCAGGGACAGGGCCCCAAGAGACCCAGTACTTC	CASSPGTGPQETQYF
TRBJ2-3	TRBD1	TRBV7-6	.	TGTGCCAGCAGCGGACAGGGGACAGATACGCAGTATTTT	CASSGQGTDTQYF
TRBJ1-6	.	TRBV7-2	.	TGTGCCAGCAGCCCAGGTGGGTTGGGTTCACCCCTCCACTTT	CASSPGGLGSPLHF
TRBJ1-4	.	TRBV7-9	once	TGTGCCAGCAGCTTAGCACAGGGCGGTGAAAAACTGTTTTTT	CASSLAQGGEKLFF
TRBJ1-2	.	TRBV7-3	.	TGTGCCAGCAGCTCTGGATCCGGGATTAACTATGGCTACACCTTC	CASSSGSGINYGYTF
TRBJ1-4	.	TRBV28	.	TGTGCCAGCAGGCCTCCCATCGTTGAAAAACTGTTTTTT	CASRPPIVEKLFF
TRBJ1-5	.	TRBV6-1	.	TGTGCCAGCAGTGAGACAATTTATAGCAATCAGCCCCAGCATTTT	CASSETIYSNQPQHF
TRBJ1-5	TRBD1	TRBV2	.	TGTGCCAGCAGTTCCGGACAGGGCGGGGTGCCCCAGCATTTT	CASSSGQGGVPQHF
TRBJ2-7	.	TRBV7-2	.	TGTGCCAGCAGCTTTTCTCCTTTCGGGGAGCAGGGGGGTCGCGAGCAGTACTTC	CASSFSPFGEQGGREQYF
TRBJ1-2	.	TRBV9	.	TGTGCCAGCAGCGAGACGGACCGCTATGGCTACACCTTC	CASSETDRYGYTF
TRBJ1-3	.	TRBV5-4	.	TGTGCCAGCAGCTTTGGCCCCTCTGGAAACACCATATATTTT	CASSFGPSGNTIYF
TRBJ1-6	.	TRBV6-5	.	TGTGCCAGCAGTTTACACAGACAGTCTGCCTCACCCCTCCACTTT	CASSLHRQSASPLHF
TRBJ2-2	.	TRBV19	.	TGTGCCAGTAGTATCCTCGGAGGGGGCGCAGCCGGGGAGCTGTTTTTT	CASSILGGGAAGELFF
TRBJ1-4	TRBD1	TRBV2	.	TGTGCCAGCAGTGAAGCTCTCACAGGGGGTCGAGAAAAACTGTTTTTT	CASSEALTGGREKLFF
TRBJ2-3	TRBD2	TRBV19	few	TGTGCCAGTAGTACGGGTCTAGCGGGGACCGCTAGCACAGATACGCAGTATTTT	CASSTGLAGTASTDTQYF
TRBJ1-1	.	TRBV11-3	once	TGTGCCAGCAGCCGGGACGGGAACACTGAAGCTTTCTTT	CASSRDGNTEAFF
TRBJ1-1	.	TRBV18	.	TGTGCCAGCTCACCAGGATTAGAGAACACTGAAGCTTTCTTT	CASSPGLENTEAFF
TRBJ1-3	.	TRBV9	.	TGTGCCAGCAGCGCGCCGGACACGTCCTTT	CASSAPDTSF
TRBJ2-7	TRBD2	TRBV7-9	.	TGTGCCAGCACTCCGACTAGCGGGGGGGACGAGCAGTACTTC	CASTPTSGGDEQYF
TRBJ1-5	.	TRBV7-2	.	TGTGCCAGCAGCCTTAATCTGGAGCCCCAGCATTTT	CASSLNLEPQHF
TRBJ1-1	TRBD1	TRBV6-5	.	TGTGCCAGCAGTCAGGACAGGGGGACTGAAGCTTTCTTT	CASSQDRGTEAFF
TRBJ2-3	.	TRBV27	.	TGTGCCAGCAGTTCCCAAGGGCTAGGGGAGGTGGGCACAGATACGCAGTATTTT	CASSSQGLGEVGTDTQYF
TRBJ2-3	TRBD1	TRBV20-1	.	TGCAGTGCCGGGACAGAAGATACGCAGTATTTT	CSAGTEDTQYF
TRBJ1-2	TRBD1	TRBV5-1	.	TGCGCCAGCAGCCTACTGGGGACAGGGCGTCATGGCTACACCTTC	CASSLLGTGRHGYTF
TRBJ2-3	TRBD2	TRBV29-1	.	TGCAGCGTTGATGGTGGCGGGGGAACGAATACGCAGTATTTT	CSVDGGGGTNTQYF
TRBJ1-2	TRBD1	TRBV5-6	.	TGTGCCAGCAGCCTGGGACAGTCGCAATTCTATGGCTACACCTTC	CASSLGQSQFYGYTF
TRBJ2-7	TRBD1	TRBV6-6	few	TGTGCCAGCAGTGCACGGACAGGGCGAGGAAAGTACTTC	CASSARTGRGKYF
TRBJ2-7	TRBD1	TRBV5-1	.	TGCGCCAGCAGCTTTAGACAGGGGCTTGGCGAGCAGTACTTC	CASSFRQGLGEQYF
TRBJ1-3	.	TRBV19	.	TGTGCCAGTAGTAACAGGGAGAAGGATGGAAACACCATATATTTT	CASSNREKDGNTIYF
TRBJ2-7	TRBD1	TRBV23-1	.	TGCGCCAGCAGTCTATGGACAGGGGTTTGCCACGAGCAGTACTTC	CASSLWTGVCHEQYF
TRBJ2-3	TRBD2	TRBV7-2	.	TGTGCCAGCAGCTTAGCCCTTTCCTTAGCGGGGGGGCTGTCACGTACGCAGTATTTT	CASSLALSLAGGLSRTQYF
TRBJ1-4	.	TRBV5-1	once	TGCGCCAGCAGCTTATTAGGAGGGTTTGAAAAACTGTTTTTT	CASSLLGGFEKLFF
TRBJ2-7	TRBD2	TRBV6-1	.	TGTGCCAGCAGTGAATTCGGGGGGACGAACTACGAGCAGTACTTC	CASSEFGGTNYEQYF